The 8 T cell receptor beta chains below all came from one sample that was sequenced in a study of shared clonotypes between healthy human individuals. Measured with immunoSEQ multiplex PCR; TCRdb has only the in-frame clones, and not every one. The sample contains some 2,500,000 clones, 85% to 95% of which appear only once. The sequenced sample consisted of naive CD4+ T cells from PBMCs. Specified subset: CD45RA+ positively selected. The receptors were gathered from a man aged 18 to 29 in good health. Some clones in this sample may be carry-over from other donors' samples.

Worth noting for this clone: Other DNA variants within this sample encode the same CDR3. The CDR3 DNA sequence: TGTGCCAGCAGTTTATCTACTAGCGGGGGAGAGACCCAGTACTTC. Protein product: CASSLSTSGGETQYF. This chain connects TRBV27 to TRBJ2-5; TRBD2 agrees at 11 bases. The V gene end was trimmed by 0 bases and the J gene end by 4 bases; junction bases not matched to a gene: 1. The CDR3 totals 15 residues. Germline V CDR1 and CDR2: MNHEY, SMNVEV (reference sequence).

In regard to this clone: Other DNA variants within this sample encode the same CDR3. The rearrangement joins TRBV18 to TRBJ2-1; no reliable D call. The germline V and J ends were trimmed by 4 bases and 0 bases, with 4 bases remaining between them. The CDR3 length is 13 residues. Germline V gene lookup returns CDR1 KGHSH and CDR2 LQKENI. CDR3 bases: TGTGCCAGCTCACTGAGCTCCTACAATGAGCAGTTCTTC. The encoded protein is CASSLSSYNEQFF.

V gene TRBV28 combines with J gene TRBJ2-2, with 7 nucleotides matching TRBD2. CDR3 length equals 15 residues. The V gene's germline CDR1 is MDHEN and CDR2 SYDVKM. Trimming cost V 3 bases and J 1 base; bases outside gene matches: 2. The CDR3 sequence: CASSLASGNTGELFF. DNA of the CDR3: TGTGCCAGCAGTTTGGCTAGCGGGAACACCGGGGAGCTGTTTTTT.

The chain couples TRBV2 to TRBJ2-7; TRBD1 aligns across 9 bases. J lost 4 bases, V lost 4 bases, and 5 bases had no gene match. The CDR3 totals 14 residues. The germline gives CDR1 SNHLY, CDR2 FYNNEI. CDR3 amino acids: CASSGTGVGYEQYF. CDR3 nucleotides: TGTGCCAGCAGTGGGACAGGGGTTGGGTACGAGCAGTACTTC.

V and J are TRBV9 and TRBJ1-3; D is ambiguous. There are 16 residues in the CDR3. Trimming cost V 3 bases and J 3 bases, with 16 bases left between them. Per germline, CDR1 SGDLS and CDR2 YYNGEE. CDR3 in amino acids: CASSATSQALGNTIYF. The CDR3 region has the DNA TGTGCCAGCAGCGCTACGAGTCAGGCCCTTGGAAACACCATATATTTT. The full variable domain, completed using reference TRBV9 and TRBJ1-3, is DSGVTQTPKHLITATGQRVTLRCSPRSGDLSVYWYQQSLDQGLQFLIQYYNGEERAKGNILERFSAQQFPDLHSELNLSSLELGDSALYFCASSATSQALGNTIYFGEGSWLTVV.

The chain combines TRBV11-2 with TRBJ1-5; the D is unclear. The CDR3 has 14 amino acids. V shed 0 bases and J shed 4 bases, with 7 bases lying between them. Germline loops: CDR1 SGHAT, CDR2 FQNNGV. The CDR3 loop reads CASSLDPRNQPQHF. In DNA, the CDR3 is TGTGCCAGCAGCTTAGATCCCAGGAATCAGCCCCAGCATTTT.

This chain links TRBV19 with TRBJ2-3; D not resolved. This CDR3 has 15 amino acids. V shed 3 bases and J shed 0 bases, with 10 bases lying between them. CDR1 LNHDA and CDR2 SQIVND come from the germline V gene (reference sequence). The CDR3 DNA reads as TGTGCCAGTAGTATCCCTCAGGCCAGCACAGATACGCAGTATTTT. This translates into CASSIPQASTDTQYF.

The genes are TRBV5-4 and TRBJ1-3, with D possibly TRBD1 on 6 matching bases. CDR1 is SGHNT, CDR2 YYREEE, per germline (reference sequence). The CDR3 has 17 residues. Trimming took 4 bases from V and 6 from J, leaving 23 bases between them. The CDR3 DNA sequence: TGTGCCAGCAGCCGCACAACATGGGGGGCCGGGGAAAACACCATATATTTT. It is translated as CASSRTTWGAGENTIYF.